This TCR beta chain appears in the sequencing data of a study of CD8 T cells in Susac syndrome. Random hexamers were used to reverse transcribe the RNA input (0.5 to 1 ug). Amplification of TCR beta CDR3 was carried out by immunoSEQ multiplex PCR, which covered 54 Vbeta and 13 Jbeta segments. MiXCR, run by TCRdb on the immunoSEQ multiplex PCR reads, gives a single entry per CDR3 protein. Here the sample spans about 200,000 distinct CDR3 sequences, around 95% being singletons. The healthy controls were matched to patients by age and sex. The CDR3 extends over 14 amino acids. CDR1 SGHRS and CDR2 YFSETQ come from the germline V gene. Trimming took 4 bases from V and 4 from J, leaving 11 bases between them.

This clonotype originated in a human donor in good health. The chain employs TRBV5-1 and TRBJ2-2, with D perhaps matching TRBD2 (5 bases). Sequenced sample: CD4+ T cells from PBMCs. The CDR3 region is CASSQDSITGELFF. As DNA, the CDR3 is TGCGCCAGCAGCCAGGACTCTATCACCGGGGAGCTGTTTTTT.